These T cell receptor beta chains were read from a single sample in a study of blood T cell repertoires in COVID-19. Measured with immunoSEQ multiplex PCR; TCRdb has only the in-frame clones, and not every one. The data contain 200,000 to 250,000 clones, around 89% of them singletons. The sequencing sample was made of peripheral blood. The receptors were sampled from a young man with COVID-19, enrolled during active disease. CDR3s include the opening cysteine and the closing phenylalanine or tryptophan. A D gene is named only where the DNA matches it firmly. Clone size is shown for a subset of rows, as once, few, many or a class of expanded clone.

j_call: TRBJ2-3
clone_size: .
v_call: TRBV5-1
d_call: TRBD1
cdr3_nt: TGCGCCAGCAACGAGGGCAGGGGGACAGATACGCAGTATTTT
cdr3_aa: CASNEGRGTDTQYF

j_call: TRBJ2-2
clone_size: .
v_call: TRBV11-3
d_call: TRBD1
cdr3_nt: TGTGCCAGCAGCTTGGGACAGGGTACCGGGGAGCTGTTTTTT
cdr3_aa: CASSLGQGTGELFF

j_call: TRBJ2-1
clone_size: .
v_call: TRBV19
d_call: .
cdr3_nt: TGTGCCAGTAGTATAGATGGGTATAGCGGCTACAATGAGCAGTTCTTC
cdr3_aa: CASSIDGYSGYNEQFF

j_call: TRBJ2-7
clone_size: .
v_call: TRBV19
d_call: TRBD1
cdr3_nt: TGTGCCAGTAGTATCCAGGGGGCTAAAGAGCAGTACTTC
cdr3_aa: CASSIQGAKEQYF

j_call: TRBJ2-3
clone_size: .
v_call: TRBV7-7
d_call: TRBD1
cdr3_nt: TGTGCCAGCAGCCCTCAGGGGGCACGGACAGATACGCAGTATTTT
cdr3_aa: CASSPQGARTDTQYF

j_call: TRBJ2-1
clone_size: .
v_call: TRBV7-2
d_call: TRBD1
cdr3_nt: TGTGCCAGCAGCTTATTTACGTCCGGCAGGGGGCCTAGTGAGCAGTTCTTC
cdr3_aa: CASSLFTSGRGPSEQFF

j_call: TRBJ1-1
clone_size: .
v_call: TRBV3-1/TRBV3-2
d_call: .
cdr3_nt: TGTGCCAGCAGCCAAGGCACACGGGGGATTGTGAACACTGAAGCTTTCTTT
cdr3_aa: CASSQGTRGIVNTEAFF

j_call: TRBJ2-7
clone_size: .
v_call: TRBV28
d_call: TRBD2
cdr3_nt: TGTGCCAGCAGTTTTTTCCTAGCGGGAGCGAGGTACGAGCAGTACTTC
cdr3_aa: CASSFFLAGARYEQYF

j_call: TRBJ1-6
clone_size: .
v_call: TRBV6-5
d_call: .
cdr3_nt: TGTGCCAGCAGTTACTCGGCCAGGGAGGATTCACCCCTCCACTTT
cdr3_aa: CASSYSAREDSPLHF

j_call: TRBJ1-2
clone_size: .
v_call: TRBV2
d_call: TRBD1
cdr3_nt: TGTGCCAGCAGTGAGTTTTCCGGGACAGTCTATGGCTACACCTTC
cdr3_aa: CASSEFSGTVYGYTF

j_call: TRBJ1-2
clone_size: .
v_call: TRBV25-1
d_call: .
cdr3_nt: TGTGCCAGCAGTGAGCCAGAAAACTATGGCTACACCTTC
cdr3_aa: CASSEPENYGYTF

j_call: TRBJ1-1
clone_size: .
v_call: TRBV18
d_call: TRBD1
cdr3_nt: TGTGCCAGCTCACCCTCGGGACAGCCCGGGGGAATGAACACTGAAGCTTTCTTT
cdr3_aa: CASSPSGQPGGMNTEAFF

j_call: TRBJ1-2
clone_size: once
v_call: TRBV14
d_call: .
cdr3_nt: TGTGCCAGCAGCGCGATTAACTATGGCTACACCTTC
cdr3_aa: CASSAINYGYTF

j_call: TRBJ2-1
clone_size: .
v_call: TRBV5-1
d_call: TRBD2
cdr3_nt: TGCGCCAGCAGCTTGGGGGGACTAGCTTTGGATGAGCAGTTCTTC
cdr3_aa: CASSLGGLALDEQFF

j_call: TRBJ1-1
clone_size: .
v_call: TRBV18
d_call: .
cdr3_nt: TGTGCCAGCTCACCCCCACAGGGAAACACTGAAGCTTTCTTT
cdr3_aa: CASSPPQGNTEAFF

j_call: TRBJ2-1
clone_size: few
v_call: TRBV27
d_call: .
cdr3_nt: TGTGCCAGCATGCGGGACTTCGACTCCTACAATGAGCAGTTCTTC
cdr3_aa: CASMRDFDSYNEQFF

j_call: TRBJ1-6
clone_size: few
v_call: TRBV5-4
d_call: .
cdr3_nt: TGTGCCAGCAGCCCCCTCGGTAGCTCCTATAATTCACCCCTCCACTTT
cdr3_aa: CASSPLGSSYNSPLHF

j_call: TRBJ1-1
clone_size: .
v_call: TRBV21-1
d_call: .
cdr3_nt: TGTGCCAGCAGCAAAGGGATCGGGGACAGGGCCGAAATTTTGAACACTGAAGCTTTCTTT
cdr3_aa: CASSKGIGDRAEILNTEAFF

j_call: TRBJ2-1
clone_size: .
v_call: TRBV5-1
d_call: .
cdr3_nt: TGCGCCAGCAGCTTGGCCGGTCGGGTTTCCAAGGCCAGCTCCTACAATGAGCAGTTCTTC
cdr3_aa: CASSLAGRVSKASSYNEQFF

j_call: TRBJ2-1
clone_size: few
v_call: TRBV20-1
d_call: .
cdr3_nt: TGCAGTCCCGCGGGTTACAATGAGCAGTTCTTC
cdr3_aa: CSPAGYNEQFF

j_call: TRBJ1-2
clone_size: .
v_call: TRBV6-5
d_call: .
cdr3_nt: TGTGCCAGCAGTTACTGGCAATCTGATGGCTACACCTTC
cdr3_aa: CASSYWQSDGYTF

j_call: TRBJ1-2
clone_size: .
v_call: TRBV19
d_call: .
cdr3_nt: TGTGCCAGTAGTCTGCAAGGAGGCGTTAACTATGGCTACACCTTC
cdr3_aa: CASSLQGGVNYGYTF

j_call: TRBJ2-1
clone_size: .
v_call: TRBV9
d_call: TRBD2
cdr3_nt: TGTGCCAGCAGCGTAGGAAGGGGACTAGCGGAAATCAATGAGCAGTTCTTC
cdr3_aa: CASSVGRGLAEINEQFF

j_call: TRBJ2-2
clone_size: .
v_call: TRBV5-1
d_call: TRBD2
cdr3_nt: TGCGCCAGCAGCGGACCCGGGACTAGCGGCCGATCGAACACCGGGGAGCTGTTTTTT
cdr3_aa: CASSGPGTSGRSNTGELFF

j_call: TRBJ1-4
clone_size: .
v_call: TRBV29-1
d_call: .
cdr3_nt: TGCAGCGTTCAGACAGACTCGTTGAAAAAAACTAATGAAAAACTGTTTTTT
cdr3_aa: CSVQTDSLKKTNEKLFF

j_call: TRBJ2-1
clone_size: .
v_call: TRBV19
d_call: .
cdr3_nt: TGTGCCAGTAGTATACACCAGGGTTCCTACAATGAGCAGTTCTTC
cdr3_aa: CASSIHQGSYNEQFF

j_call: TRBJ1-5
clone_size: .
v_call: TRBV6-2/TRBV6-3
d_call: .
cdr3_nt: TGTGCCAGCAGTCCCCCAGGGTATCAGCCCCAGCATTTT
cdr3_aa: CASSPPGYQPQHF

j_call: TRBJ2-7
clone_size: .
v_call: TRBV7-2
d_call: .
cdr3_nt: TGTGCCAGCGGGCAGACAGTTTACGAGCAGTACTTC
cdr3_aa: CASGQTVYEQYF

j_call: TRBJ1-2
clone_size: .
v_call: TRBV7-9
d_call: TRBD1
cdr3_nt: TGTGCCAGCAGCTTCGGACAGGGCTATGGCTACACCTTC
cdr3_aa: CASSFGQGYGYTF

j_call: TRBJ1-5
clone_size: .
v_call: TRBV7-8
d_call: .
cdr3_nt: TGTGCCAGCAGCTTGAACGGTGACTTCTATCAGCCCCAGCATTTT
cdr3_aa: CASSLNGDFYQPQHF

j_call: TRBJ1-1
clone_size: .
v_call: TRBV28
d_call: .
cdr3_nt: TGTGCCAGCAGTTTAGCAGGGGAAGGGGAGAACACTGAAGCTTTCTTT
cdr3_aa: CASSLAGEGENTEAFF

j_call: TRBJ2-2
clone_size: .
v_call: TRBV7-3
d_call: TRBD2
cdr3_nt: TGTGCCAGCAGCTTAATGAGCGGGAGTGCAGTCGGGGAGCTGTTTTTT
cdr3_aa: CASSLMSGSAVGELFF

j_call: TRBJ2-7
clone_size: .
v_call: TRBV5-1
d_call: .
cdr3_nt: TGCGCCAGCAGCTTGTCCACGTTCTTGAATCGGGTCGACGAGCAGTACTTC
cdr3_aa: CASSLSTFLNRVDEQYF

j_call: TRBJ2-2
clone_size: .
v_call: TRBV6-1
d_call: .
cdr3_nt: TGTGCCACCTCCTCCGCGACCGGGGAGCTGTTTTTT
cdr3_aa: CATSSATGELFF

j_call: TRBJ1-2
clone_size: .
v_call: TRBV3-1/TRBV3-2
d_call: TRBD1
cdr3_nt: TGTGCCAGCAGCCAGACAGGGGGATACTATGGCTACACCTTC
cdr3_aa: CASSQTGGYYGYTF

j_call: TRBJ2-3
clone_size: .
v_call: TRBV10-3
d_call: .
cdr3_nt: TGTGCCATCAGTGAGTCCGGGACAGATACGCAGTATTTT
cdr3_aa: CAISESGTDTQYF

j_call: TRBJ2-3
clone_size: once
v_call: TRBV5-6
d_call: TRBD1
cdr3_nt: TGTGCCAGCAGCTTACTCCGGACAGGGTTATTAGATACGCAGTATTTT
cdr3_aa: CASSLLRTGLLDTQYF

j_call: TRBJ2-1
clone_size: .
v_call: TRBV7-9
d_call: TRBD1
cdr3_nt: TGTGCCAGCAGCCGGATCTTAAGAGGGACAGGGGTTGACAATGAGCAGTTCTTC
cdr3_aa: CASSRILRGTGVDNEQFF

j_call: TRBJ1-6
clone_size: .
v_call: TRBV6-5
d_call: .
cdr3_nt: TGTGCCGCGAACTGGGCGCTTAATTCACCCCTCCACTTT
cdr3_aa: CAANWALNSPLHF

j_call: TRBJ2-2
clone_size: .
v_call: TRBV5-4
d_call: .
cdr3_nt: TGTGCCAGCAGCCGACAGACAGGAACCGGGGAGCTGTTTTTT
cdr3_aa: CASSRQTGTGELFF